The text below deals with one TCR beta chain. The clone's antigen remains unknown. Per-nucleotide qualities are absent, and no much larger clonotype sits a single base away. This entry is derived from a study of CD8+ T cells in alopecia areata (dated by TCRdb to the late 2010s). Notes on the research overall: The treated patients, all with moderate-to-severe alopecia areata, were enrolled in an open-label pilot trial of oral tofacitinib given at 5 to 10 mg twice daily. Disease severity in treated patients was measured with the SALT score, which quantifies the percentage of affected scalp surface area. immunoSEQ multiplex PCR using 35 Vbeta forward primers and 13 Jbeta reverse primers was used to amplify TCRbeta CDR3 regions. In both human patients and the C3H/HeJ mouse model, the study applied high-throughput TCRbeta sequencing to look at T cell clonal expansion in alopecia areata. RNA was obtained with the PAXgene miRNA kit for fixed scalp, the miRNeasy kit for PBMCs, and the RNeasy kit for mouse skin. Tofacitinib was given for 6 to 18 months, followed by 6 months of follow-up off drug to assess delayed response and recurrence. Clonality in the scalp was compared among normal scalp (n=4), patchy alopecia areata scalp (n=8), and alopecia totalis/universalis scalp (n=8). Human TCRbeta sequencing covered scalp tissue and sorted CD4+ and CD8+ peripheral blood T cells from patchy and totalis/universalis alopecia areata patients and healthy controls. Biopsies were taken from tofacitinib-treated patients at baseline and again at 4 and 24 weeks into treatment, and several of those patients also had a later scalp biopsy.

In the paper's terms, the time point label means: 24 weeks on oral tofacitinib. In light of the paper, this sample's treatment or condition label describes: oral pan-JAK inhibitor, 5-10 mg twice daily. Lesional scalp punch biopsies and peripheral blood were collected from alopecia areata patients. PBMCs were isolated by density centrifugation and stained for CD3, CD4 and CD8, after which CD4+ and CD8+ T cells were sorted on a FACSAria. Libraries were prepared through the immunoSEQ multiplex PCR assay. RNA was extracted from all samples and reverse transcribed into cDNA as template for TCR sequencing. SuperScript III was used for first-strand cDNA synthesis, primed with a 2:1 mix of oligo-dT and random hexamers. Amplification bias was assessed with a synthetic immune receptor repertoire, and residual bias was removed computationally. As for the original processing: After raw reads were preprocessed to remove errors, the CDR3 was defined following IMGT conventions as running from the conserved cysteine to phenylalanine. Clonality was computed as 1 minus the Shannon entropy, with the entropy normalized by log2 of the number of productive unique TCRs. Whether scalp clones were CD4 or CD8 was inferred by matching scalp TCRbeta sequences against CD4 and CD8 repertoires sorted from blood. Not all clones reach the TCRdb copy of this immuneACCESS table, which keeps in-frame sequences only. Checked studies attribute under half of the gap to unresolved V genes and leave the rest unexplained. Clonal size and the V and J genes are those of that table, whereas D and trimming came from the DNA. This sample has 150,000 to 250,000 clones in its table, and more than 45% of those were observed once. Clones ranked in the top ten supply 5.5% of the sample.

Here is what the overall study found, with its caveats: Shared TCR sequences between patients were less evident than in mice, which may be partly attributable to HLA diversity in the patient population. The treated cohort was small, with a single nonresponder, so links between baseline CD8+ expansion and response need larger studies. During tofacitinib treatment, many expanded lesional clones remained in scalp and blood, and this persistence may partly explain relapse after treatment is stopped. Unlike mouse skin, which is dominated by gammadelta T cells, normal human skin has resident alphabeta T cells that are also sequenced, and this complicates analysis of the scalp TCR repertoire. Tofacitinib significantly lowered scalp clonality and the number of expanded CD8+ clones among the top 100 scalp clones. Compared with normal scalp, lesional scalp had higher clonality and more expanded CD8+ clones, particularly in alopecia totalis/universalis, a pattern that suggests antigenic drive.

The sample here was CD4+ T cells sorted from blood, taken at week 24, from a patient treated with tofacitinib. This TCR was sampled from a human donor with alopecia areata.

CDR3 region: CASSTFRAQPQHF. The DNA is TGTGCCAGCAGCACCTTCAGGGCCCAGCCCCAGCATTTT. This chain joins TRBV5-6 to TRBJ1-5; TRBD1 could be the D gene, as 5 bases match. CDR1 SGHDT and CDR2 YYEEEE are derived from the germline V gene. Between the V and J ends, shortened by 4 bases and 7 bases respectively, the junction contains 12 bases. The CDR3 measures 13 amino acids from cysteine to phenylalanine. The CDR3 DNA has 39 bases and is translated from base 1.